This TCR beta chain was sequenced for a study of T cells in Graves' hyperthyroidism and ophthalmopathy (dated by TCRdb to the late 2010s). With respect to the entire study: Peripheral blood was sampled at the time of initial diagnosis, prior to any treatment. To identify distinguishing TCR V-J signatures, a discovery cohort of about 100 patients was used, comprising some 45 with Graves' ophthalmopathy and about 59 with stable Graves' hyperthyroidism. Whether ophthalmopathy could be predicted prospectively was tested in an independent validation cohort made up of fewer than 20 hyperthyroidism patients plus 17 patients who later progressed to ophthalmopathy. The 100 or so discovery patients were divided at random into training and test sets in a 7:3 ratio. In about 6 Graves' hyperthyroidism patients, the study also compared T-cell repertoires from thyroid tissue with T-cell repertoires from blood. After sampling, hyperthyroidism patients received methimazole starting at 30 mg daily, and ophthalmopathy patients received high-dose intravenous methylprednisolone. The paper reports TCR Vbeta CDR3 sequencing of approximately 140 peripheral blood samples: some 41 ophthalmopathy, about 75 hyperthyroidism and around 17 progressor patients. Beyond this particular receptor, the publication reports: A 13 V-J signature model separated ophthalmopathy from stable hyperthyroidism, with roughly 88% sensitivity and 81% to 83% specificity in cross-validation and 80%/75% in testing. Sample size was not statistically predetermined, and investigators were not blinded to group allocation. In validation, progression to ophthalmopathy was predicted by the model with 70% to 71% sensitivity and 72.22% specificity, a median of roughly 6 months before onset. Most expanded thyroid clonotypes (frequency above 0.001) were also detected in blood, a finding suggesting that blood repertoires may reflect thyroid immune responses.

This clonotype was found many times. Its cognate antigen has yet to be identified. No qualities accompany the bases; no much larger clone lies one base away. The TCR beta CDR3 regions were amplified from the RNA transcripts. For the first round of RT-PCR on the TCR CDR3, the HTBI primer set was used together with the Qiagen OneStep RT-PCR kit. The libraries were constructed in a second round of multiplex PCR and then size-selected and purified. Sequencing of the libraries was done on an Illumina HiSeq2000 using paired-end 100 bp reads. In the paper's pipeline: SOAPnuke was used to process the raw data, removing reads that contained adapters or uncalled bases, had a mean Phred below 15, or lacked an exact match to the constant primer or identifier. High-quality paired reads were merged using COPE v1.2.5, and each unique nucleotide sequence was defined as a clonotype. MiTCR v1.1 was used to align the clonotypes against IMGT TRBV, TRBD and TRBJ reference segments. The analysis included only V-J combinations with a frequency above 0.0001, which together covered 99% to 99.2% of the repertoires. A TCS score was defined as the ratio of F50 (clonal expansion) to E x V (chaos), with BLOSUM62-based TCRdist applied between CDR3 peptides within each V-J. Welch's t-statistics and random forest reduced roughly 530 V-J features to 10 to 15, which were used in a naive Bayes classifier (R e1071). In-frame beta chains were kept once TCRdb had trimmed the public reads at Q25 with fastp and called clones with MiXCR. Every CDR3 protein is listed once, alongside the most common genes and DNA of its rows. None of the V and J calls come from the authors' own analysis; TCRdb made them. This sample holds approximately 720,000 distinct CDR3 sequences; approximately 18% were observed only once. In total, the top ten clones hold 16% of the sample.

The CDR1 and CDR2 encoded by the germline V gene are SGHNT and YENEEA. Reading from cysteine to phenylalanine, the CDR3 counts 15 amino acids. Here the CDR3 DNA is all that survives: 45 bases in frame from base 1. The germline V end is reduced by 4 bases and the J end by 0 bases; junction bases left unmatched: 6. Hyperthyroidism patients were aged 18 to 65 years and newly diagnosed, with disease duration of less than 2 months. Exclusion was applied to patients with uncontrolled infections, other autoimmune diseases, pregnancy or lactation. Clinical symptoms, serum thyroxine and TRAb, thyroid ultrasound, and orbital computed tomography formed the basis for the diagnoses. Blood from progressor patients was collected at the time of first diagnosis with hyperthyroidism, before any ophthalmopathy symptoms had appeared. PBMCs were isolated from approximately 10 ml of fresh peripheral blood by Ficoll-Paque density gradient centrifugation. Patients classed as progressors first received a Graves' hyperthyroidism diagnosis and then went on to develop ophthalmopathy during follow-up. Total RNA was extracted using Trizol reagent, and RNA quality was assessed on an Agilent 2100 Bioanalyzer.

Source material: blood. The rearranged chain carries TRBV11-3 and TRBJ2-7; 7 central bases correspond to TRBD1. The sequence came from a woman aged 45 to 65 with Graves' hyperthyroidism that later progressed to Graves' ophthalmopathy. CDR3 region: CASSSRTGLSYEQYF. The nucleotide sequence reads TGTGCCAGCAGCTCGCGGACAGGTCTCTCCTACGAGCAGTACTTC.